These 18 T cell receptor beta chains were all obtained from the same sample, sequenced in a study of blood T cell repertoires in COVID-19. The protocol was immunoSEQ multiplex PCR, while the TCRdb copy is restricted to in-frame clones and leaves out a portion. The sample has roughly 200,000 clones; about 88% are singletons. Source material: peripheral blood. All receptors come from a man over 45 with COVID-19, enrolled during active disease.

The chain uses TRBV20-1 and TRBJ2-5, with 12 bases fitting TRBD2. Germline assignment: CDR1 DFQATT and CDR2 SNEGSKA (reference sequence). This CDR3 has 17 amino acids. With V trimmed by 3 bases and J by 2 bases, 10 bases remained unmatched. The CDR3 DNA follows: TGCAGTGCTAGTCCCCTTCGACTAGCGGGGGAGCAAGAGACCCAGTACTTC. This translates into CSASPLRLAGEQETQYF.

This clone appeared once. The chain recombines TRBV19 with TRBJ1-6; D is possibly TRBD1 (5 bases). Trimming took off 4 bases at V and 5 bases at J, with 9 bases between the two ends. Per the germline V gene, CDR1 is LNHDA and CDR2 is SQIVND (reference sequence). This CDR3 has 14 residues. In DNA, the CDR3 is TGTGCCAGTAGTAAAGGGGCAGATAATTCACCCCTCCACTTT. Its translation is CASSKGADNSPLHF.

This clone has just one count. The gene calls are TRBV18 and TRBJ2-1; 11 bases map to TRBD2. V lost 3 bases to trimming and J lost 1 base; unmatched junction nucleotides: 5. This CDR3 contains 17 residues. The germline gives CDR1 KGHSH, CDR2 LQKENI. The CDR3 DNA reads as TGTGCCAGCTCACCCTTGACTAGCGGGATTTCCTACAATGAGCAGTTCTTC. Its translation: CASSPLTSGISYNEQFF.

With regard to this clone: One end of the junction fails to match germline, which may point to a read error. This chain connects TRBV28 to TRBJ2-4; tentative D call: TRBD2 (6 bases). The CDR3 is 12 residues long. CDR1 is MDHEN and CDR2 is SYDVKM in the germline V gene. The CDR3 loop is CASSLNTGLAHF. CDR3 nucleotides: TGTGCCAGCAGTTTAAACACGGGACTCGCCCACTTC.

This clone was counted ten times or more. The rearrangement joins TRBV19 to TRBJ2-7; D gene unclear. This CDR3 is built from 13 residues. Between the trimmed V and J ends, which lost 8 bases and 3 bases, there was a span of 14 bases. The germline V gene has CDR1 LNHDA and CDR2 SQIVND (reference sequence). The DNA for the CDR3 is TGTGCCAGTTCCTCGGTAAACTACTACGAGCAGTACTTC. Translating it yields CASSSVNYYEQYF.

This clone was counted only a few times. This sequence joins TRBV7-9 and TRBJ2-3; D is unclear. Trimming cost V 0 bases and J 2 bases, with 15 bases left between them. CDR1 is SEHNR, CDR2 FQNEAQ, per germline (reference sequence). The CDR3 is made up of 17 amino acids. The CDR3 loop reads CASSLAHVASTTDTQYF. The CDR3 nucleotides read TGTGCCAGCAGCTTAGCGCATGTGGCCTCAACCACAGATACGCAGTATTTT.

V is TRBV9 and J is TRBJ2-1; 8 positions agree with TRBD2. Germline values: CDR1 SGDLS, CDR2 YYNGEE. This CDR3 is 19 amino acids long. J gave up 3 bases and V 0 bases, and 14 bases lay outside the gene matches. The CDR3 protein is CASSVDAGFGTSVYNEQFF. Written as DNA, the CDR3 is TGTGCCAGCAGCGTAGATGCGGGGTTCGGGACTAGTGTCTACAATGAGCAGTTCTTC.

The chain combines TRBV2 with TRBJ2-3, with 9 nucleotides matching TRBD2. Germline loops: CDR1 SNHLY, CDR2 FYNNEI. This CDR3 is built from 15 residues. V gave up 4 bases and J gave up 3 bases; unmatched junction bases: 5. The CDR3 loop reads CASSVSGGRTDTQYF. Here the CDR3 DNA reads TGTGCCAGCAGTGTTAGCGGGGGTAGAACAGATACGCAGTATTTT.

The V and J genes are TRBV5-5 and TRBJ1-5, with 7 bases lining up with TRBD1. Germline V CDR1 and CDR2: SGHKS, YYEKEE (reference sequence). This CDR3 spans 14 amino acids. The ends lost 5 bases at V and 6 bases at J; junction bases unmatched: 8. Written as DNA, the CDR3 is TGTGCCAGCAGTACCGGGACAGTGTTTCAGCCCCAGCATTTT. Protein product: CASSTGTVFQPQHF.

The rearrangement links TRBV19 to TRBJ2-5; maybe TRBD2 (6 bases). V lost 4 bases and J 2 bases, leaving 17 bases between the germline ends. The V gene's germline CDR1 is LNHDA and CDR2 SQIVND (reference sequence). The CDR3 contains 16 residues. The CDR3 DNA sequence: TGTGCCAGTAGTAGAAATCGGGGGACGCAACAAGAGACCCAGTACTTC. Translation gives CASSRNRGTQQETQYF.

The chain carries TRBV2 and TRBJ1-1, with 8 bases identical to TRBD1. The germline V gene has CDR1 SNHLY and CDR2 FYNNEI. The CDR3 spans 15 residues. The V gene end was trimmed by 6 bases and the J gene end by 4 bases; junction bases not matched to a gene: 10. The CDR3 reads CASSLQGVVATEAFF. CDR3 bases: TGTGCCAGCAGCCTACAGGGGGTCGTGGCCACTGAAGCTTTCTTT.

The chain links TRBV6-6 to TRBJ1-4; weak D call: TRBD1 (5 bases). The CDR3 contains 13 residues. V lost 8 bases to trimming and J lost 7 bases, with 14 bases between them. Germline V gives CDR1 MNHNY, CDR2 SVGAGI (reference sequence). The CDR3 region is CASAGQGGEKLFF. CDR3 coding DNA: TGTGCCAGCGCCGGGCAGGGTGGTGAAAAACTGTTTTTT.

The rearrangement joins TRBV12-5 to TRBJ1-4; D is uncertain. This CDR3 region has 15 residues. Trimming left V 2 bases short and J 8 bases short, with 15 bases between. Looked up from germline, CDR1 is LGHNT and CDR2 is FRNRAP. CDR3 residues: CASGLLKGVREKLFF. DNA for the CDR3: TGTGCTAGTGGTTTGTTAAAGGGAGTAAGGGAAAAACTGTTTTTT.

In its sample, this clone was seen a few times. The chain is built from TRBV28 and TRBJ2-6, with D maybe TRBD1 (6 bases). The V end lost 3 bases, the J end lost 3 bases, and 15 bases lay between the germline ends. The CDR3 loop spans 17 amino acids. CDR1 and CDR2 (germline): MDHEN, SYDVKM. CDR3 amino acids: CASSFHRERYGANVLTF. For the CDR3, the DNA is TGTGCCAGCAGTTTTCACAGGGAGAGATATGGGGCCAACGTCCTGACTTTC.

In this sample, this clone turned up once. The V call is TRBV11-2, the J call TRBJ1-2; TRBD1 agrees at 10 bases. J lost 4 bases, V lost 4 bases, and 9 bases had no gene match. Looked up from germline, CDR1 is SGHAT and CDR2 is FQNNGV. This CDR3 has 16 amino acids. In nucleotides, the CDR3 is TGTGCCAGCAGCTCCTTCCGGACAGGGGGATCCTATGGCTACACCTTC. It codes for CASSSFRTGGSYGYTF.

This sequence joins TRBV19 and TRBJ2-2; TRBD1 is a possible D gene (5 bases). V was trimmed by 8 bases and J by 6 bases, leaving 19 bases between them. This CDR3 region has 15 residues. The germline V gene encodes CDR1 LNHDA and CDR2 SQIVND (reference sequence). For the CDR3, the DNA is TGTGCCAGTCGGCGCCCGCAGGGTAGGGCCGGGGAGCTGTTTTTT. It codes for CASRRPQGRAGELFF.

The V gene is TRBV27, the J gene TRBJ2-7; 8 bases align to TRBD2. The ends lost 2 bases at V and 5 bases at J; junction bases unmatched: 8. CDR1 is MNHEY, CDR2 SMNVEV, per germline (reference sequence). The CDR3 contains 15 residues. The CDR3 DNA sequence: TGTGCCAGCAGTTTAAGGTTAGCGGGAACCGACGAGCAGTACTTC. This sequence encodes CASSLRLAGTDEQYF.

The V call is TRBV2, the J call TRBJ1-6, with 8 bases lining up with TRBD1. From germline, CDR1 is SNHLY and CDR2 FYNNEI. The CDR3 consists of 14 residues. The ends lost 6 bases at V and 7 bases at J; junction bases unmatched: 5. The CDR3 DNA reads TGTGCCAGCAGCGTAGACAGGGGAAATTCACCCCTCCACTTT. It encodes CASSVDRGNSPLHF. Using reference TRBV2 and TRBJ1-6 for the parts outside the CDR3, the full variable domain is EPEVTQTPSHQVTQMGQEVILRCVPISNHLYFYWYRQILGQKVEFLVSFYNNEISEKSEIFDDQFSVERPDGSNFTLKIRSTKLEDSAMYFCASSVDRGNSPLHFGNGTRLTVT.